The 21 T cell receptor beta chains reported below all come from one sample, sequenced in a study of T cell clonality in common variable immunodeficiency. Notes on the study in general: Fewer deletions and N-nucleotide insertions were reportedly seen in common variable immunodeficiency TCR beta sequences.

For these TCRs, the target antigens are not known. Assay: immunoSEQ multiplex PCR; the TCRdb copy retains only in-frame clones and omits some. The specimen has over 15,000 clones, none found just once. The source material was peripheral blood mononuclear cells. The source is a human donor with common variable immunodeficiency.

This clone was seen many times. The CDR3 is CSGMTSGKVKNIQYF. Partial CDR3 DNA: TGCAGCGGCATGACTAGCGGGAAGGTCAAAAACATT. This chain uses TRBV29-1 with TRBJ2-4, with 11 bases fitting TRBD2. The DNA ends 3 residues before the CDR3 does, and the rest of the CDR3 is filled in from the germline J gene. The CDR3 extends over 15 amino acids. Germline V gene sequence: CDR1 SQVTM, CDR2 ANQGSEA. Unmatched junction bases numbered 8, after V lost 7 bases and J lost 3 bases.

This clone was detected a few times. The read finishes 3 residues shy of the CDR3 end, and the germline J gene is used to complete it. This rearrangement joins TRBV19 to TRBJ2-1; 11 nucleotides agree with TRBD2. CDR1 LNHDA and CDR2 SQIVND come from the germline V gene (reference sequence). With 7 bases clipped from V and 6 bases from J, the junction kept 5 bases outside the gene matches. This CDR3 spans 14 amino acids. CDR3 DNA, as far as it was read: TGTGCCAGTAAAGGACTAGCGGGCCCCAATGAG. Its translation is CASKGLAGPNE. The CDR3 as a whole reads CASKGLAGPNEQFF.

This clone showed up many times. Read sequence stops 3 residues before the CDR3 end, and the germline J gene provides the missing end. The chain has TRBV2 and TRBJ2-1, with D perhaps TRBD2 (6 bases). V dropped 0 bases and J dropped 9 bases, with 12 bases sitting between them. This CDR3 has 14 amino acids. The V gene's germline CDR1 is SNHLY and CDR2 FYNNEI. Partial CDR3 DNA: TGTGCCAGCAGTGAAGCGGAGGCTAGCGCTGAG. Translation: CASSEAEASAE. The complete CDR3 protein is CASSEAEASAEQFF.

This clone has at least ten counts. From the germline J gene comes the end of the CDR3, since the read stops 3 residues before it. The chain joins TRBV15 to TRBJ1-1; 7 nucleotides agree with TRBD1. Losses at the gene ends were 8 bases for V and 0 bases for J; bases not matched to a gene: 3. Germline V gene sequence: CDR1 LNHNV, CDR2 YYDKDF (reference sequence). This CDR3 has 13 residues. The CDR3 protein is CATATGMNTEAFF. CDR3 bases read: TGTGCCACCGCGACAGGGATGAACACTGAA.

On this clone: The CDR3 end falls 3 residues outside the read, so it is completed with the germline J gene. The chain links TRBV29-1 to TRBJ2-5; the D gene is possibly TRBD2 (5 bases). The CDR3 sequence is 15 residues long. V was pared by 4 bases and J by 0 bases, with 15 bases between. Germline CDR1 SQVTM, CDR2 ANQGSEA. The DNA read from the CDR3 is TGCAGCGTTGGGCTCGGACTTGGTTACCAAGAGACC. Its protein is CSVGLGLGYQET. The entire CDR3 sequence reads CSVGLGLGYQETQYF.

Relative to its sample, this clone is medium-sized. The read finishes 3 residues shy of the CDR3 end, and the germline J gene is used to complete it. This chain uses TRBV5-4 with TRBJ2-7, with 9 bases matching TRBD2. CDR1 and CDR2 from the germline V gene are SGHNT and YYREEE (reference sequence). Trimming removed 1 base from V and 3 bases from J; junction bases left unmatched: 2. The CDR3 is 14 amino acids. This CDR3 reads CASSLPSGNYEQYF. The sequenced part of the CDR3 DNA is TGTGCCAGCAGCTTGCCTAGCGGGAACTACGAG.

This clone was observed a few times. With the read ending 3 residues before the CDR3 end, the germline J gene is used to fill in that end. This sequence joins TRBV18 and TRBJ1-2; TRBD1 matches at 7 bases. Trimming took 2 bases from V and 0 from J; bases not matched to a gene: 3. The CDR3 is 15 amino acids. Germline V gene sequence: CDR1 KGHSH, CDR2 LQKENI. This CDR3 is CASSPRTGPNYGYTF. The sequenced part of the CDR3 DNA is TGTGCCAGCTCACCAAGGACAGGTCCTAACTATGGC.

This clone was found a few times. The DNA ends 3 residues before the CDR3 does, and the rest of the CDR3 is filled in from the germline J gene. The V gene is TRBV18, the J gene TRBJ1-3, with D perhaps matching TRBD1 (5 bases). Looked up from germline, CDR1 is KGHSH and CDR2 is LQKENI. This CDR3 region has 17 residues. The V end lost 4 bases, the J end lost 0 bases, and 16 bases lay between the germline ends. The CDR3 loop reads CASSRGGAESSGNTIYF. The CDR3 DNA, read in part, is TGTGCCAGCTCACGAGGCGGGGCTGAAAGCTCTGGAAACACC.

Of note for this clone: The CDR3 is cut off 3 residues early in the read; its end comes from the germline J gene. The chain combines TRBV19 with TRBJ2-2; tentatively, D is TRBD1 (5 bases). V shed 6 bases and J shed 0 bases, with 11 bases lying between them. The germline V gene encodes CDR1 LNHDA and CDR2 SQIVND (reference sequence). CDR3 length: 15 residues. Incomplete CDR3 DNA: TGTGCCAGTAGCCAGGGTATGGCGAACACCGGGGAG. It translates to CASSQGMANTGE. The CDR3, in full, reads CASSQGMANTGELFF.

CDR3 protein: CASSLQGFAANEQFF. The CDR3 DNA, read in part, is TGTGCCAGCAGTCTACAGGGATTCGCCGCCAATGAG. The chain carries TRBV2 and TRBJ2-1, with a tentative D call TRBD1 (6 bases). The sequence runs out 3 residues before the end of the CDR3; the remainder is reconstructed from the germline J gene. The CDR3 extends over 15 amino acids. Germline lookup yields CDR1 SNHLY and CDR2 FYNNEI. The V and J ends lost 5 bases and 6 bases respectively, with 17 bases between them.

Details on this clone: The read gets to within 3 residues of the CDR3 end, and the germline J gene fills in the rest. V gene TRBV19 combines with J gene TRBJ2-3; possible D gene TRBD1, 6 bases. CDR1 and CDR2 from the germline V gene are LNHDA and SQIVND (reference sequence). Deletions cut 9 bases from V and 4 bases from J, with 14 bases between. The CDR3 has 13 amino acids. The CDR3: CASRGLASDTQYF. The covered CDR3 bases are TGTGCCAGCAGGGGCCTAGCATCAGATACG.

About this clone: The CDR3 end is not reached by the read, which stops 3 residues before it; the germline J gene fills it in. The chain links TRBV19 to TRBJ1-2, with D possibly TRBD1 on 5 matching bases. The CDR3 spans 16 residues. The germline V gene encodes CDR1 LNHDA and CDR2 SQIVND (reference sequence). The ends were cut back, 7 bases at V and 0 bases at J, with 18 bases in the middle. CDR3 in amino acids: CASTNWGGSSNYGYTF. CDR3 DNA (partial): TGTGCCAGTACTAACTGGGGGGGATCGTCTAACTATGGC.

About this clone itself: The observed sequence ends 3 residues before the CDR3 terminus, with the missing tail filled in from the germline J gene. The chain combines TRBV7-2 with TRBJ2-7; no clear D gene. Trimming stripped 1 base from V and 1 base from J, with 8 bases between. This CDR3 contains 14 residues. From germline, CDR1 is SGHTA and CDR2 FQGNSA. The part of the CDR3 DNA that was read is TGTGCCAGCAGCTTAGGGCGGCAGTCCTACGAG. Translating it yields CASSLGRQSYE. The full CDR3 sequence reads CASSLGRQSYEQYF.

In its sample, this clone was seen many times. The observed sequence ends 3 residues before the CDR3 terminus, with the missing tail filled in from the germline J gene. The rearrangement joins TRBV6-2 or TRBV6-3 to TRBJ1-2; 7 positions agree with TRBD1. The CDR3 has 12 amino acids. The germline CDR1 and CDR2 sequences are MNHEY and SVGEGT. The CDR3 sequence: CASSFTGEGYTF. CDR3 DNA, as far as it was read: TGTGCCAGCAGCTTCACAGGGGAAGGC.

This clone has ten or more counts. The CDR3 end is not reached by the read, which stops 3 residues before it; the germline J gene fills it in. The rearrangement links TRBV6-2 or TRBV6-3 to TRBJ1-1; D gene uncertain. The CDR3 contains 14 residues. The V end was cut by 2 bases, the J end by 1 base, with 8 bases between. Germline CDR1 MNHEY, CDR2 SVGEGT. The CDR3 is CASSYLGGNTEAFF. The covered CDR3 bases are TGTGCCAGCAGTTACCTCGGCGGGAACACTGAA.

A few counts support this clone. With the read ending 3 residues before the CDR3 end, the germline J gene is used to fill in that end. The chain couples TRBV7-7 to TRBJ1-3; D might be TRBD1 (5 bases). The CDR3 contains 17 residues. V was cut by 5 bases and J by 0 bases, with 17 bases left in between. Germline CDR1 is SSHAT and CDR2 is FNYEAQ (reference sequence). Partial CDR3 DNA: TGTGCCAGCAGCAGCGTAGGGGTTTTATTCTCTGGAAACACC. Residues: CASSSVGVLFSGNT. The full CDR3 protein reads CASSSVGVLFSGNTIYF.

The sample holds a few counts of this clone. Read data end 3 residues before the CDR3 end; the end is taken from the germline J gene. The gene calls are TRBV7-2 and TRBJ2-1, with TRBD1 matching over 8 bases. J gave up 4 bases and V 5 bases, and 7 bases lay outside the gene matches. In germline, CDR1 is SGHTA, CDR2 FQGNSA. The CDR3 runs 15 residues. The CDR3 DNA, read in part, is TGTGCCAGCAGCCCTAGACAGGGGAAGTACAATGAG. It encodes CASSPRQGKYNE. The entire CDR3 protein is CASSPRQGKYNEQFF.

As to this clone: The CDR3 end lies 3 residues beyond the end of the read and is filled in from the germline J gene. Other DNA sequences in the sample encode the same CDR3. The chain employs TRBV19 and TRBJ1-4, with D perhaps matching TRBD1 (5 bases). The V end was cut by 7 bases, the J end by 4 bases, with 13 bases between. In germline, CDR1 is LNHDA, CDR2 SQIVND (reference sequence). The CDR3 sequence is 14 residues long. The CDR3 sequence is CASKRGPLNEKLFF. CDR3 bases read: TGTGCCAGTAAAAGGGGCCCTCTTAATGAAAAA.

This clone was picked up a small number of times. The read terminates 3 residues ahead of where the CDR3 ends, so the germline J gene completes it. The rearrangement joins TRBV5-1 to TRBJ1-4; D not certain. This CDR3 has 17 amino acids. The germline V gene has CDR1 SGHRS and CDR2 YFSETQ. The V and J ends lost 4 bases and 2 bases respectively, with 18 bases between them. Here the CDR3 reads CASSVSPRLTTNEKLFF. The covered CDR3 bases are TGCGCCAGCAGCGTATCCCCAAGGCTCACGACTAATGAAAAA.

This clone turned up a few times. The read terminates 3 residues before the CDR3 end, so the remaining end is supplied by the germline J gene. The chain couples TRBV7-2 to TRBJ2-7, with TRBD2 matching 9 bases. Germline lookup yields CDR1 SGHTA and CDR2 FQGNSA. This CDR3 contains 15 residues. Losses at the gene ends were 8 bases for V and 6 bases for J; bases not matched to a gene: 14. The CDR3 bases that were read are TGTGCCAGCGGCCAGAGGGGTAGCGGGAGCGCCGAG. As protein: CASGQRGSGSAE. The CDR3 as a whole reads CASGQRGSGSAEQYF.

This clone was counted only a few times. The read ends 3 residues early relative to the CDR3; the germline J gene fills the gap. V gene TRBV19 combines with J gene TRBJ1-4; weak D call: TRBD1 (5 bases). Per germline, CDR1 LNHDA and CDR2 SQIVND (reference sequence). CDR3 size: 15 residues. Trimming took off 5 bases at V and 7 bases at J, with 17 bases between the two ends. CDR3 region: CASSPQGLAREKLFF. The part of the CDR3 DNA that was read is TGTGCCAGTAGTCCCCAGGGCCTCGCACGTGAAAAA.